The next 2 T cell receptor beta chains were all read from a single sample in a study of blood T cell repertoires in COVID-19. Method: immunoSEQ multiplex PCR; TCRdb's copy keeps in-frame clones and lacks some. This table holds some 330,000 clones, 70% to 90% found once. Sequenced: PBMCs or T cells enriched from blood (not recorded which). Receptors originate from a man aged 40-49 years in a cohort exposed to, infected with or recovered from COVID-19 (not recorded which).

The chain recombines TRBV5-1 with TRBJ2-2; 9 positions agree with TRBD1. Trimming cost V 4 bases and J 3 bases; bases outside gene matches: 4. The CDR3 extends over 15 amino acids. Germline V gene sequence: CDR1 SGHRS, CDR2 YFSETQ. The CDR3 is CASSIRTGDTGELFF. CDR3 nucleotides: TGCGCCAGCAGCATCCGGACAGGGGACACCGGGGAGCTGTTTTTT.

The chain employs TRBV19 and TRBJ2-5, with 8 bases lining up with TRBD1. CDR1 and CDR2 (germline): LNHDA, SQIVND (reference sequence). V dropped 5 bases and J dropped 12; count of bases not matched to a gene: 17. CDR3 length: 15 amino acids. CDR3 nucleotide sequence: TGTGCCAGTAGTGTACAATTACAGGGGGGAGCTGTCAAGTACTTC. This translates into CASSVQLQGGAVKYF.